This T cell receptor (beta chain) was identified during a study of blood T cell repertoires in COVID-19. Study summary: Specimens from acute and convalescent COVID-19 originated in the United States, Italy and Spain. T cells, B-cell-depleted T cells, or PBMCs provided the cDNA or gDNA that served as material.

The ends were cut back, 3 bases at V and 6 bases at J, with 8 bases in the middle. The CDR3 sequence is 12 residues long. CDR1 GTSNPN and CDR2 SVGIG come from the germline V gene (reference sequence). Original processing notes: Reference gene primer amplification in the assay estimated nucleated cell counts. Only in-frame clones appear in the TCRdb table, and some are missing; sequencing was by immunoSEQ multiplex PCR. V and J calls and clone size come straight from that table; D and trimming were deduced from the DNA. The data hold roughly 58,000 clones, with under 80% observed a single time. V and J are TRBV30 and TRBJ2-2; no clear D. The sample comprised PBMCs or T cells enriched from blood (not recorded which). The source is a woman in her fifties or sixties who had been exposed to COVID-19. This chain's CDR3 is CAWRHPAGELFF. DNA for the CDR3: TGTGCCTGGAGGCACCCGGCCGGGGAGCTGTTTTTT.